The T cell receptor (beta chain) described here comes from a study of T-cell memory formation after mild COVID-19. Study-level results: Clones that got smaller from day 15 to 85 had even CD4/CD8, while clones growing later tipped toward CD4+.

Sample barcodes and UMIs were carried by the TCR alpha and TCR beta cDNA libraries that 5'RACE generated with constant-segment primers. TCRdb analysed the 5' RACE reads with MiXCR anew, one entry per CDR3 protein. The sample lists some 120,000 distinct CDR3 sequences, over 15% occurring once. The germline CDR1 and CDR2 sequences are SGHTA and FQGNSA. The CDR3 extends over 16 amino acids. With 1 base clipped from V and 1 base from J, the junction kept 6 bases outside the gene matches. In its sample, this clonotype was seen a few times. Its cognate antigen is unknown. The TCR was taken from a man between 18 and 29 years old who had mild COVID-19 (a few samples of this study predate the infection). Cell type and time point are not known. Sequenced sample: PBMCs or a T cell subset sorted from them (not recorded which). The J gene is TRBJ2-5, the V gene TRBV7-2; the match to TRBD1 covers 7 bases. The CDR3 bases are TGTGCCAGCAGCTTAGTTGGGACAGCTAGCCAAGAGACCCAGTACTTC. It yields the protein CASSLVGTASQETQYF.